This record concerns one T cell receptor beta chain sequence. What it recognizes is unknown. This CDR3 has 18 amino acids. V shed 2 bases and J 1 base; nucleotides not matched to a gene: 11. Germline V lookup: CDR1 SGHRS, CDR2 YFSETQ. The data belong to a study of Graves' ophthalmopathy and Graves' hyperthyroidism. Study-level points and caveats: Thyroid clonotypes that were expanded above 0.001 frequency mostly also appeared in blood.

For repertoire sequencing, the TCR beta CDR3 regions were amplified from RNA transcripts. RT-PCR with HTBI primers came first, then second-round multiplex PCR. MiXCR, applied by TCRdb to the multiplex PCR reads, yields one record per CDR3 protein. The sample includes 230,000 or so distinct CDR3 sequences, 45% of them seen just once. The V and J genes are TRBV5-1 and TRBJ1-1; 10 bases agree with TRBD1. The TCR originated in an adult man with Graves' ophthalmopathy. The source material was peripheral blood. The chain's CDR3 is CASSLRPGTGDWNTEAFF. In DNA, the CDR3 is TGCGCCAGCAGCTTAAGGCCCGGGACAGGGGACTGGAACACTGAAGCTTTCTTT.